Each of the 11 T cell receptor beta chains below was sequenced from the same sample in a study of naive and memory T cell subsets. Both TRBC1 and TRBC2 were covered by a beta constant-region primer of two equimolar oligonucleotides. TCRdb ran MiXCR on the UMI-ligation and nested PCR reads and lists one entry per CDR3 protein. Of tens of thousands of distinct CDR3 sequences listed, approximately 12% were seen once; the top ten hold approximately 17%. Sequenced: effector memory CD4+ T cells from blood. The subset was: effector memory, CD45RA- CD27-. Receptors were obtained from a human donor in good health.

This clonotype was seen ten or more times. V is TRBV12-3 or TRBV12-4 and J is TRBJ2-5, with 10 bases fitting TRBD2. The CDR3 spans 15 residues. The trim removed 6 bases at V and 3 bases at J, leaving 7 bases unmatched. CDR3 in amino acids: CASRKRGGLEETQYF. CDR3 DNA: TGTGCCAGCAGAAAGCGGGGGGGCCTTGAAGAGACCCAGTACTTC.

This clonotype was found many times. The chain carries TRBV24-1 and TRBJ2-2, with 12 bases aligning to TRBD2. Germline CDR1 reads KGHDR; CDR2 reads SFDVKD. J was trimmed by 7 bases and V by 4 bases; bases with no gene match: 9. This CDR3 is 17 amino acids long. DNA for the CDR3: TGTGCCACCAGTGACCCCGGACTAGCGGGGTACGGCGGGGAGCTGTTTTTT. It yields the protein CATSDPGLAGYGGELFF.

In DNA form, the CDR3 reads TGTGCCAGCAGTTCCTCCTCCGGGACCCGGCGGCCCCAGCATTTT. Its translation is CASSSSSGTRRPQHF. The V call is TRBV27, the J call TRBJ1-5, with D possibly TRBD1 on 5 matching bases. CDR1 and CDR2 from the germline V gene are MNHEY and SMNVEV (reference sequence). The CDR3 totals 15 residues. V lost 4 bases and J 9 bases, leaving 19 bases between the germline ends.

In its sample, this clonotype ranks as medium-sized. The chain links TRBV30 to TRBJ2-7; the D is unclear. Germline CDR1 reads GTSNPN; CDR2 reads SVGIG (reference sequence). The CDR3 spans 11 residues. Trimming removed 5 bases at V and 1 base at J, with 6 bases between. Here the CDR3 reads CAWQASYEQYF. The DNA of the CDR3 is TGTGCCTGGCAGGCGTCCTACGAGCAGTACTTC. The whole variable domain, remainder taken from reference TRBV30 and TRBJ2-7, is SQTIHQWPATLVQPVGSPLSLECTVEGTSNPNLYWYRQAAGRGLQLLFYSVGIGQISSEVPQNLSASRPQDRQFILSSKKLLLSDSGFYLCAWQASYEQYFGPGTRLTVT.

This clonotype was detected a few times. The chain carries TRBV7-9 and TRBJ1-3, with D tentatively TRBD1 (5 bases). The V gene lost 4 bases and the J gene lost 1 base, with 14 bases spanning the gap. The CDR3 runs to 16 residues. CDR1 and CDR2 from the germline V gene are SEHNR and FQNEAQ (reference sequence). The CDR3 here is CASSSPGPASGNTIYF. The CDR3, as DNA: TGTGCCAGCAGCTCTCCGGGACCGGCTTCTGGAAACACCATATATTTT.

This clonotype was detected only a few times. The chain combines TRBV3-1 with TRBJ2-1; TRBD1 aligns across 9 bases. The CDR3 covers 15 residues. Per germline, CDR1 LGHDT and CDR2 YNNKEL (reference sequence). Losses at the gene ends were 1 base for V and 6 bases for J; bases not matched to a gene: 4. The CDR3 DNA reads TGTGCCAGCAGCCAAGGGGACAGGGACCTCAATGAGCAGTTCTTC. Translated: CASSQGDRDLNEQFF.

This clonotype is classed as medium-sized (0.01 to 0.1%). One junction end disagrees with the germline gene, perhaps due to a read error. The CDR3 region has the DNA TGTGCCAGCAGCCTCCCCGGGACGGGCTCCTTC. Translation gives CASSLPGTGSF. The chain couples TRBV7-6 to TRBJ2-7; D is tentatively TRBD1 or TRBD2 (5 bases each). This CDR3 comprises 11 residues. Germline CDR1 reads SGHVS; CDR2 reads FNYEAQ.

The rearrangement joins TRBV30 to TRBJ2-1; D not resolved. The CDR3 length is 15 residues. V was shortened by 3 bases and J by 9 bases, with 21 bases between the two germline ends. Germline CDR1 is GTSNPN and CDR2 is SVGIG (reference sequence). CDR3 residues: CAWREPRGRRPEQFF. The CDR3 region has the DNA TGTGCCTGGAGAGAGCCCCGAGGACGCCGTCCTGAGCAGTTCTTC. Full variable domain (outside the CDR3, taken from reference TRBV30 and TRBJ2-1): SQTIHQWPATLVQPVGSPLSLECTVEGTSNPNLYWYRQAAGRGLQLLFYSVGIGQISSEVPQNLSASRPQDRQFILSSKKLLLSDSGFYLCAWREPRGRRPEQFFGPGTRLTVL.

In this sample, this clonotype turned up many times. V and J are TRBV4-2 and TRBJ2-3; no firm D call. The CDR3 has 16 residues. The V gene lost 0 bases and the J gene lost 0 bases, with 10 bases spanning the gap. The V gene's germline CDR1 is LGHNA and CDR2 YNFKEQ. CDR3 DNA: TGTGCCAGCAGCCAAGATGGCTCACTGAGCACAGATACGCAGTATTTT. It is translated as CASSQDGSLSTDTQYF.

V usage is TRBV20-1 and J usage is TRBJ2-1; D may be TRBD2 (7 bases). V lost 6 bases, J lost 8 bases, and 26 bases lay in between. Germline-derived CDR1 and CDR2 are DFQATT and SNEGSKA (reference sequence). This CDR3 comprises 16 residues. For the CDR3, the DNA is TGCAGTGCGCCCCGAGGGGGGGGTACTCGGTGGGATGAGCAGTTCTTC. Amino acids: CSAPRGGGTRWDEQFF.

The CDR3 sequence is CAIKGETVDQPQHF. CDR3 coding DNA: TGTGCCATCAAGGGGGAGACAGTGGATCAGCCCCAGCATTTT. The genes are TRBV10-3 and TRBJ1-5; a possible D gene is TRBD1 (6 bases). The CDR3 runs to 14 residues. Trimming took off 7 bases at V and 5 bases at J, with 15 bases between the two ends. Germline V gives CDR1 ENHRY, CDR2 SYGVKD.